One sample yielded the 29 T cell receptor beta chains listed below, sequenced in a study of T cell repertoires in cytomegalovirus infection. TCRdb fed the reads into MiXCR, producing one record per CDR3 protein. This sample carries around 350,000 distinct CDR3 sequences, approximately 18% of them seen once, and the ten largest clones take less than 9.5%. Source material: PBMCs. Receptors originate from a human donor in good health (CMV status not recorded). Some clones in this sample may be carry-over from other donors' samples.

V is TRBV29-1 and J is TRBJ2-1; D might be TRBD1 or TRBD2, each matching 5 bases. There are 13 residues in the CDR3. V dropped 1 base and J dropped 7 bases, with 11 bases sitting between them. CDR1 and CDR2 from the germline V gene are SQVTM and ANQGSEA. The CDR3 DNA reads as TGCAGCGTTGAAGGGGGACGAGGGAATGAGCAGTTCTTC. This gives the protein CSVEGGRGNEQFF.

The chain recombines TRBV4-3 with TRBJ2-1; 8 bases map to TRBD2. The CDR3 consists of 16 residues. Germline-derived CDR1 and CDR2 are LGHNA and YSLEER. Trimming cost V 3 bases and J 1 base; bases outside gene matches: 5. CDR3 region: CASSHYTSGSYNEQFF. CDR3 sequence (DNA): TGCGCCAGCAGCCATTATACTAGCGGATCCTACAATGAGCAGTTCTTC.

The chain is built from TRBV20-1 and TRBJ2-1; no firm D call. This CDR3 is built from 13 residues. Germline V gives CDR1 DFQATT, CDR2 SNEGSKA (reference sequence). The CDR3 reads CSEIGNLNNEQFF. Here the CDR3 DNA reads TGCAGCGAAATTGGGAATCTAAACAATGAGCAGTTCTTC.

The chain recombines TRBV2 with TRBJ1-2, with 8 bases matching TRBD1. The V gene's germline CDR1 is SNHLY and CDR2 FYNNEI. The J segment lost 7 bases and the V segment lost 7 bases, leaving 8 bases of the junction unmatched. The CDR3 contains 13 residues. CDR3 nucleotides: TGTGCCAGCACCCAGACAGGGGCCTCTGGCTACACCTTC. Translating gives CASTQTGASGYTF.

The chain employs TRBV27 and TRBJ2-5, with D maybe TRBD2 (6 bases). Germline V gene lookup returns CDR1 MNHEY and CDR2 SMNVEV (reference sequence). Trimming took 5 bases from V and 3 from J, leaving 16 bases between them. This CDR3 spans 15 amino acids. In DNA, the CDR3 is TGTGCCAGCAGTCTCCGGGGGTCAGAGAAAGAGACCCAGTACTTC. This encodes CASSLRGSEKETQYF.

The sample holds a few counts of this clonotype. V gene TRBV4-2 combines with J gene TRBJ1-6; D uncertain. CDR1 is LGHNA, CDR2 YNFKEQ, per germline. The V and J ends lost 0 bases and 4 bases respectively, with 13 bases between them. This CDR3 has 17 residues. DNA of the CDR3: TGTGCCAGCAGCCAAGATAGGAGGGCTCGTTATAATTCACCCCTCCACTTT. This gives the protein CASSQDRRARYNSPLHF.

This clonotype was counted only a few times. The rearrangement joins TRBV29-1 to TRBJ2-7, with D unresolved. The ends were cut back, 4 bases at V and 3 bases at J, with 10 bases in the middle. This CDR3 has 12 residues. CDR1 is SQVTM, CDR2 ANQGSEA, per germline. CDR3 protein: CSVARSGYEQYF. The CDR3 nucleotides are TGCAGCGTTGCTCGGTCGGGCTACGAGCAGTACTTC.

This clonotype occurred a few times. The chain joins TRBV30 to TRBJ1-1, with TRBD1 matching 7 bases. The CDR3 totals 11 residues. Germline values: CDR1 GTSNPN, CDR2 SVGIG (reference sequence). V trimming: 7 bases; J trimming: 8 bases; junction bases outside the gene matches: 7. The chain's CDR3 is CASTWDSEAFF. The CDR3 region has the DNA TGTGCCTCCACCTGGGACAGCGAAGCTTTCTTT. Together with reference TRBV30 and TRBJ1-1, the CDR3 gives the full variable domain: SQTIHQWPATLVQPVGSPLSLECTVEGTSNPNLYWYRQAAGRGLQLLFYSVGIGQISSEVPQNLSASRPQDRQFILSSKKLLLSDSGFYLCASTWDSEAFFGQGTRLTVV.

The chain combines TRBV20-1 with TRBJ1-4, with TRBD1 matching 8 bases. Germline CDR1 and CDR2: DFQATT and SNEGSKA (reference sequence). This CDR3 has 14 amino acids. V was clipped by 6 bases and J by 8 bases; unmatched bases: 11. CDR3 nucleotides: TGCAGTGCGGGGGACAGGTGTAATGTGGAAAAACTGTTTTTT. As protein: CSAGDRCNVEKLFF.

This clonotype was recorded many times. The chain has TRBV2 and TRBJ1-5; possibly TRBD1 for D (6 bases). The CDR3 covers 15 residues. V was clipped by 2 bases and J by 0 bases, with 8 bases between them. Germline-derived CDR1 and CDR2 are SNHLY and FYNNEI. CDR3 sequence: CASSERGYSNQPQHF. The CDR3 nucleotides read TGTGCCAGCAGTGAAAGGGGGTATAGCAATCAGCCCCAGCATTTT.

This clonotype was counted between two and nine times. The CDR3 DNA is TGTGCCAGCAGCCAAGGGGTTAGCGTGAACACAGATACGCAGTATTTT. It codes for CASSQGVSVNTDTQYF. The chain recombines TRBV4-2 with TRBJ2-3; weak D call: TRBD2 (5 bases). From germline, CDR1 is LGHNA and CDR2 YNFKEQ. The CDR3 sequence is 16 residues long. The ends were cut back, 1 base at V and 2 bases at J, with 13 bases in the middle.

This sequence joins TRBV2 and TRBJ2-2; 7 positions match TRBD2. The CDR3 sequence is 15 residues long. CDR1 is SNHLY and CDR2 is FYNNEI in the germline V gene. Trimming removed 1 base from V and 7 bases from J; junction bases left unmatched: 6. The CDR3 region is CASSEVAGEIGELFF. The CDR3 DNA follows: TGTGCCAGCAGTGAAGTGGCGGGAGAAATCGGGGAGCTGTTTTTT. Drawing the rest from reference TRBV2 and TRBJ2-2, the complete variable domain is EPEVTQTPSHQVTQMGQEVILRCVPISNHLYFYWYRQILGQKVEFLVSFYNNEISEKSEIFDDQFSVERPDGSNFTLKIRSTKLEDSAMYFCASSEVAGEIGELFFGEGSRLTVL.

This clonotype has more than one count but fewer than ten. This sequence joins TRBV12-3 or TRBV12-4 and TRBJ2-5; possibly TRBD2 for D (6 bases). The CDR3 totals 14 residues. V was trimmed by 7 bases and J by 2 bases, leaving 14 bases between them. The CDR3 DNA reads TGTGCCAGCACCATGGGACTGCTACAAGAGACCCAGTACTTC. This codes for CASTMGLLQETQYF.

This clonotype has a count of ten or more. The rearrangement uses TRBV7-2 and TRBJ1-6; 9 bases map to TRBD1. Per germline, CDR1 SGHTA and CDR2 FQGNSA. The CDR3 extends over 15 amino acids. V gave up 4 bases and J gave up 7 bases; unmatched junction bases: 5. This chain's CDR3 is CASSSLGTGNSPLHF. The CDR3 DNA follows: TGTGCCAGCAGCTCGCTGGGGACAGGGAATTCACCCCTCCACTTT.

The chain joins TRBV6-6 to TRBJ1-5, with TRBD1 identical over 10 bases. The CDR3 contains 17 residues. From germline, CDR1 is MNHNY and CDR2 SVGAGI (reference sequence). J gave up 2 bases and V 2 bases, and 6 bases lay outside the gene matches. The CDR3 coding sequence is TGTGCCAGCAGTTACGCTTCCGGGACAGGGGGCAATCAGCCCCAGCATTTT. Its translation is CASSYASGTGGNQPQHF.

This chain links TRBV2 with TRBJ2-6, with D perhaps assigned TRBD1 or TRBD2 (5 bases each). The V and J ends lost 7 bases and 5 bases respectively, with 9 bases between them. The CDR3 covers 13 residues. Germline assignment: CDR1 SNHLY and CDR2 FYNNEI. The CDR3 DNA reads TGTGCCAGCACCGAGGGGCGGGCCAACGTCCTGACTTTC. Its translation: CASTEGRANVLTF.

The sample holds a few counts of this clonotype. The chain has TRBV19 and TRBJ2-2; TRBD1 aligns across 10 bases. In germline, CDR1 is LNHDA, CDR2 SQIVND (reference sequence). This CDR3 region has 15 residues. After removal of 8 bases from V and 4 bases from J, the junction contained 7 bases not matched to a gene. The CDR3 DNA sequence: TGTGCCAGTCGCGACAGGGGGCTAGGCACCGGGGAGCTGTTTTTT. It is translated as CASRDRGLGTGELFF.

This clonotype was seen many times. J is TRBJ2-1 and V is TRBV12-3 or TRBV12-4, with 10 positions matching TRBD2. The CDR3 extends over 17 amino acids. Trimming removed 5 bases from V and 6 bases from J; junction bases left unmatched: 13. The CDR3 DNA reads TGTGCCAGCAGTGCAACCTTCGGAGCGGGAGGGCCCAATGAGCAGTTCTTC. Its protein product is CASSATFGAGGPNEQFF.

Notes on this clonotype: A much larger clone lies a single base off, so this may be a read error. The chain links TRBV7-2 to TRBJ2-7, with 8 bases that match TRBD1. CDR1 is SGHTA, CDR2 FQGNSA, per germline. This CDR3 is built from 15 residues. In nucleotides, the CDR3 is TGTGCCAGCAGCCACCGGACAGGGACAACATACGGGCAGTACTTC. This encodes CASSHRTGTTYGQYF.

The chain joins TRBV20-1 to TRBJ1-6; no definite D call. The CDR3 totals 11 residues. Between the trimmed V and J ends, which lost 5 bases and 7 bases, there was a span of 6 bases. Germline assignment: CDR1 DFQATT and CDR2 SNEGSKA (reference sequence). The CDR3 DNA reads TGCAGTGCTTTGGGAAATTCACCCCTCCACTTT. Amino acid sequence: CSALGNSPLHF.

CDR3 sequence: CASSVTSGNEQYF. CDR3 DNA sequence: TGTGCCAGCAGCGTAACTAGCGGGAACGAGCAGTACTTC. V usage is TRBV9 and J usage is TRBJ2-7, with TRBD2 matching 10 bases. Germline CDR1 reads SGDLS; CDR2 reads YYNGEE. This CDR3 has 13 residues. Trimming at V came to 1 base and at J to 5 bases, leaving 0 bases not matched to a gene.

The DNA for the CDR3 is TGTGCCAGCAGCCATACATCGGGGGGCTCCTACAATGAGCAGTTCTTC. Amino acid sequence: CASSHTSGGSYNEQFF. The rearrangement uses TRBV3-1 and TRBJ2-1; 7 positions agree with TRBD2. Germline loops: CDR1 LGHDT, CDR2 YNNKEL (reference sequence). The V and J ends lost 3 bases and 0 bases, in that order; junction bases with no gene match: 5. This CDR3 contains 16 residues.

The genes are TRBV11-2 and TRBJ2-1; D call uncertain. The CDR3 consists of 17 residues. Trimming took 2 bases from V and 0 from J, leaving 14 bases between them. Germline lookup yields CDR1 SGHAT and CDR2 FQNNGV. CDR3 coding DNA: TGTGCCAGCAGCTTAAGGACGATTCTAAGCTCCTACAATGAGCAGTTCTTC. As protein: CASSLRTILSSYNEQFF.

The rearrangement uses TRBV15 and TRBJ1-4; possible D gene TRBD1, 6 bases. The CDR3 covers 12 residues. Germline V gene sequence: CDR1 LNHNV, CDR2 YYDKDF (reference sequence). The V gene lost 1 base and the J gene lost 12 bases, with 9 bases spanning the gap. In DNA form, the CDR3 reads TGTGCCACCAGCAGAGCCGGGGGGCAACTGTTTTTT. Its protein product is CATSRAGGQLFF.

This clonotype was picked up many times. V usage is TRBV7-2 and J usage is TRBJ2-1; 10 bases agree with TRBD2. This CDR3 contains 15 residues. Germline assignment: CDR1 SGHTA and CDR2 FQGNSA. J was trimmed by 4 bases and V by 2 bases; bases with no gene match: 2. The CDR3 DNA reads TGTGCCAGCAGCTTAAGGACTAGCGGATACAATGAGCAGTTCTTC. Translation gives CASSLRTSGYNEQFF.

The V call is TRBV20-1, the J call TRBJ1-1; D gene uncertain. This CDR3 has 12 residues. V dropped 3 bases and J dropped 8 bases, with 13 bases sitting between them. Germline CDR1 DFQATT, CDR2 SNEGSKA (reference sequence). Here the CDR3 reads CSASGPYREAFF. In DNA, the CDR3 is TGCAGTGCTAGTGGGCCCTACAGAGAAGCTTTCTTT.

V usage is TRBV20-1 and J usage is TRBJ2-1; 8 nucleotides match TRBD2. V shed 6 bases and J 9 bases; nucleotides not matched to a gene: 22. The CDR3 contains 17 residues. Germline V CDR1 and CDR2: DFQATT, SNEGSKA (reference sequence). CDR3 sequence reads: CSAHVGARTSTRGEQFF. Written as DNA, the CDR3 is TGCAGTGCCCACGTAGGAGCCCGGACTAGCACTAGGGGTGAGCAGTTCTTC.

This clonotype was counted ten times or more. The chain is built from TRBV12-3 or TRBV12-4 and TRBJ2-5; 9 positions match TRBD2. This CDR3 is built from 15 residues. The V segment lost 6 bases and the J segment 2 bases; nucleotides outside the gene matches: 7. The CDR3 is CASSGTSLWQETQYF. CDR3 DNA sequence: TGTGCCAGCAGCGGGACTAGCCTTTGGCAAGAGACCCAGTACTTC.

The sample holds many counts of this clonotype. The J gene is TRBJ2-3, the V gene TRBV7-9, with 11 bases lining up with TRBD2. The CDR3 consists of 15 residues. V trimming: 9 bases; J trimming: 2 bases; junction bases outside the gene matches: 7. Germline CDR1 reads SEHNR; CDR2 reads FQNEAQ (reference sequence). As DNA, the CDR3 is TGTGCCAGGGAGGAGACTAGCGGGGACACAGATACGCAGTATTTT. Its translation is CAREETSGDTDTQYF. The entire variable domain, with the rest obtained from reference TRBV7-9 and TRBJ2-3, is as follows: DTGVSQNPRHKITKRGQNVTFRCDPISEHNRLYWYRQTLGQGPEFLTYFQNEAQLEKSRLLSDRFSAERPKGSFSTLEIQRTEQGDSAMYLCAREETSGDTDTQYFGPGTRLTVL.